This T cell receptor beta chain was observed in a study of post-analysis software for immune sequencing data (dated by TCRdb to about 2015). Broadly, across the study: Recorded disease courses included relapsing-remitting, secondary progressive and progressive-relapsing multiple sclerosis, with some patients lacking subtype annotation. The multiple sclerosis patient repertoires were compared with about a dozen previously published healthy control repertoires from donors aged about 6 to 28 years. A subset of samples was prepared in parallel using single-end sample barcoding, then pooled and co-amplified after Illumina adapter ligation. Study-wide conclusions, independent of this receptor: Patients showed significantly higher frequencies than controls for several TRBV segments, among them TRBV5-6, TRBV5-1 and TRBV20-1. When samples were clustered directly using the F measure, samples prepared in the same batch co-clustered strongly, which prompted a batch-effect correction. Significantly lower normalized Chao1 diversity was found in multiple sclerosis patients than in controls, suggesting substantial peripheral T-cell clonal expansion. The multiple sclerosis patient group was slightly younger than the control group.

With respect to this clonotype: Its binding antigen is unknown. Base qualities are not provided; no much larger clone lies one nucleotide away.

The CDR3 starts with the cysteine, ends with the phenylalanine, and has 11 residues. This entry keeps only the CDR3 DNA: 33 bases, framed from base 1. V loses 4 bases, J loses 7 bases, and the germline ends lie 7 bases apart. CDR1 and CDR2 were assigned from the germline V gene as MNHEY and SVGEGT. Library preparation used PCR. TCRdb shows the sequencer as Illumina HiSeq 2500. To reduce PCR and sequencing biases, unique molecular identifiers were built into the TCR beta cDNA libraries. Every 1 to 10 million input T cells yielded roughly 500,000 cDNA molecules, meaning each molecule approximated one T cell. The patient libraries were prepared and sequenced using the same protocol as the earlier healthy control dataset. Samples belonging to the same batch were prepared together, multiplexed and sequenced on a shared HiSeq lane. The study's own analysis went as follows. MIGEC was used to process the raw barcoded reads, and molecular identifier groups with only a single read were discarded before consensus assembly and CDR3 extraction. VDJtools was used for post-analysis of the clonotype tables, and diversity was normalized by down-sampling every dataset to the size of the smallest sample. In repertoire overlap clustering, CDR3 amino acid sequences, but not nucleotide sequences, were matched to correct batch-related cross-sample contamination. Using fastp trimming at Q25 and MiXCR clonotype assembly, TCRdb reanalyzed the public sequencing data and kept in-frame beta chains. Each entry is one CDR3 protein sequence, shown with its most common DNA and genes. TCRdb, not the authors, supplied the V and J calls. The sample has approximately 770,000 distinct CDR3 sequences on record, 35% to 55% of them singletons. Roughly 4.9% of the sample goes to the ten largest clones.

To demonstrate the VDJtools post-analysis software, the study profiled TCR beta repertoires from the peripheral blood of 13 young patients with multiple sclerosis. The patients with multiple sclerosis were children and adolescents between about 6 and 15 years of age. The sequence was collected from a girl between 10 and 17 years old with multiple sclerosis. Sequencing was done on a sample of blood. The sequence is built from TRBV6-2 or TRBV6-3 and TRBJ1-2; TRBD1 is possibly the D segment (5 matching bases). In nucleotides, the sequence is TGTGCCAGCAGTTCCGGGACTGGCTACACCTTC. This sequence encodes CASSSGTGYTF.